The 10 T cell receptor beta chains listed next were all sequenced from one sample in a study of blood T cell repertoires in COVID-19. This table comes from immunoSEQ multiplex PCR, and its TCRdb copy is limited to in-frame clones, with some not included. The sample gives approximately 210,000 clones, around 84% of which show up once; around 4.5% is in the top ten. The sequencing sample was made of PBMCs or T cells enriched from blood (not recorded which). The receptor source for this set is a man between 25 and 39 years old with acute COVID-19.

This clone was seen a single time. The gene calls are TRBV3-1 (or the pseudogene TRBV3-2) and TRBJ2-1; TRBD1 matches 10 bases. This CDR3 is 14 amino acids long. J lost 8 bases, V lost 1 base, and 2 bases had no gene match. Germline CDR1 and CDR2: LGHDT and YNNKEL (reference sequence). Here the CDR3 DNA reads TGTGCCAGCAGCCAAGGACAGGGGGCGGATGAGCAGTTCTTC. This codes for CASSQGQGADEQFF.

The chain carries TRBV6-4 and TRBJ1-1; 7 bases align to TRBD1. Germline CDR1 and CDR2: MRHNA and SNTAGT. Trimming cost V 6 bases and J 5 bases; bases outside gene matches: 15. The CDR3 has 16 amino acids. The CDR3 loop is CASRPGQNVILTEAFF. For the CDR3, the DNA is TGTGCCAGCAGACCGGGACAGAATGTGATATTGACTGAAGCTTTCTTT.

CDR3 sequence (DNA): TGTGCCAGCAGCGGGACAGGATATCAGCCCCAGCATTTT. It specifies CASSGTGYQPQHF. V gene TRBV6-4 combines with J gene TRBJ1-5; 8 bases line up with TRBD1. From germline, CDR1 is MRHNA and CDR2 SNTAGT. There are 13 residues in the CDR3. V dropped 6 bases and J dropped 5; count of bases not matched to a gene: 3.

About this clone: A read error may produce the germline difference seen at one junction end. J is TRBJ1-1 and V is TRBV3-1 (or the pseudogene TRBV3-2); possibly TRBD1 for D (6 bases). CDR1 is LGHDT and CDR2 is YNNKEL in the germline V gene (reference sequence). This CDR3 has 14 amino acids. The CDR3 region has the DNA TGTGCCAGCAGCCAAGATAAGACAGGCCTGCGGGCCACCTTT. Its translation is CASSQDKTGLRATF.

This clone was observed once. The V and J genes are TRBV23-1 and TRBJ1-3; 9 bases fit TRBD1. TRBV23-1 is designated an ORF whose function remains uncertain. The CDR3 is made up of 18 amino acids. J lost 1 base, V lost 3 bases, and 10 bases had no gene match. The CDR3 sequence: CASSQQTGGASSGNTIYF. In DNA, the CDR3 is TGCGCCAGCAGTCAGCAAACAGGGGGCGCGTCATCTGGAAACACCATATATTTT.

V usage is TRBV23-1 and J usage is TRBJ2-1; TRBD1 matches 11 bases. TRBV23-1 is marked as an open reading frame, function uncertain. V lost 4 bases, J lost 7 bases, and 6 bases stayed unmatched. CDR3 length: 15 residues. The CDR3 loop is CASSPPRDRGNEQFF. Here the CDR3 DNA reads TGCGCCAGCAGTCCCCCTCGGGACAGGGGGAATGAGCAGTTCTTC.

V gene TRBV13 combines with J gene TRBJ2-3, with TRBD1 identical over 9 bases. This CDR3 contains 15 residues. In germline, CDR1 is PRHDT, CDR2 FYEKMQ (reference sequence). V shed 4 bases and J 1 base; nucleotides not matched to a gene: 3. CDR3 residues: CASSSRTGGTDTQYF. CDR3 in DNA: TGTGCCAGCAGCTCGAGGACAGGGGGCACAGATACGCAGTATTTT. The full variable domain, its missing parts supplied by reference TRBV13 and TRBJ2-3, is AAGVIQSPRHLIKEKRETATLKCYPIPRHDTVYWYQQGPGQDPQFLISFYEKMQSDKGSIPDRFSAQQFSDYHSELNMSSLELGDSALYFCASSSRTGGTDTQYFGPGTRLTVL.

The rearrangement links TRBV5-5 to TRBJ1-2; tentative D call: TRBD1 (6 bases). V was trimmed by 4 bases and J by 4 bases, leaving 11 bases between them. This CDR3 spans 13 amino acids. Germline assignment: CDR1 SGHKS and CDR2 YYEKEE (reference sequence). CDR3 sequence reads: CASSPRQAYGYTF. The CDR3, as DNA: TGTGCCAGCAGCCCGAGACAGGCCTATGGCTACACCTTC.

This rearrangement joins TRBV5-4 to TRBJ1-2, with D maybe TRBD1 (5 bases). The CDR3 is made up of 14 amino acids. V lost 2 bases and J 6 bases, leaving 14 bases between the germline ends. Germline CDR1 reads SGHNT; CDR2 reads YYREEE (reference sequence). The CDR3 here is CASSLMGQLNGYTF. The DNA of the CDR3 is TGTGCCAGCAGCTTAATGGGGCAGTTAAATGGCTACACCTTC.

The CDR3 DNA is TGCGCCAGCAGCGTTCTGACAGGGATGAACACTGAAGCTTTCTTT. Its translation: CASSVLTGMNTEAFF. The chain is built from TRBV4-1 and TRBJ1-1; 7 bases are a match to TRBD1. The CDR3 spans 15 residues. V was pared by 5 bases and J by 0 bases, with 6 bases of the junction left unmatched. Germline V gene lookup returns CDR1 MGHRA and CDR2 YSYEKL.